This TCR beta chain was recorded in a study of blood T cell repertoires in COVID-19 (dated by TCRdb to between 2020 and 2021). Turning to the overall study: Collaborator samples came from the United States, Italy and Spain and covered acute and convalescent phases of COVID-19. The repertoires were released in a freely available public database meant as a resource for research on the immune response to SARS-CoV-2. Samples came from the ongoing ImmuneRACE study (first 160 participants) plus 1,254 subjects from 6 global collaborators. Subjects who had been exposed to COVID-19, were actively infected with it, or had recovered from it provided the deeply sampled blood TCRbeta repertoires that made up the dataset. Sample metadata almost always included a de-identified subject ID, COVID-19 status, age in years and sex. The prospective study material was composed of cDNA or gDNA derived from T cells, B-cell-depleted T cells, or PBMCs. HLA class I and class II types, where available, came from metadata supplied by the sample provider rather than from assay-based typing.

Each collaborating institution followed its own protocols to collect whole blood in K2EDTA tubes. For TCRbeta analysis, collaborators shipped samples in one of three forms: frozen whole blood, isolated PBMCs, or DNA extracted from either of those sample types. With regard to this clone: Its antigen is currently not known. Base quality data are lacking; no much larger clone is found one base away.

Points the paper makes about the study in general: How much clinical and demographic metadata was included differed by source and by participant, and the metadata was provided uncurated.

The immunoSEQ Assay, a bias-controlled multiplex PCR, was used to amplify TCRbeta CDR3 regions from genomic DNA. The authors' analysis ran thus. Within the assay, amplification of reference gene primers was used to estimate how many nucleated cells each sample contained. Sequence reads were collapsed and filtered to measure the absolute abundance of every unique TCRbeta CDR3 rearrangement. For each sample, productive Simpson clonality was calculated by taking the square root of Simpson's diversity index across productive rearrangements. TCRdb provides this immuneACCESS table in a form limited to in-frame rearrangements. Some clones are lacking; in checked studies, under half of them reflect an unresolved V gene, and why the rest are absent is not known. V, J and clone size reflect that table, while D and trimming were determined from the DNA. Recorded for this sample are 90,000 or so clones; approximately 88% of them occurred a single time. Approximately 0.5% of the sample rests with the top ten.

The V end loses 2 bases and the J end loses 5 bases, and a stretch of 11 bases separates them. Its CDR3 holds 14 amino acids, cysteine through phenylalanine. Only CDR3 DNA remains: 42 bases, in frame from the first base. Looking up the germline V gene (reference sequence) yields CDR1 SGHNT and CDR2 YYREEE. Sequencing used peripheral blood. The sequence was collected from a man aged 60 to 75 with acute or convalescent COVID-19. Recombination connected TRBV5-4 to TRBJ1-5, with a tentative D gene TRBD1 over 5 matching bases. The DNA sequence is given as TGTGCCAGCAGCTTAGGAGGGGACGATCAGCCCCAGCATTTT. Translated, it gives CASSLGGDDQPQHF.